The TCR beta chain described here comes from a study of vaccination effects on CD4 cells after COVID-19. Looking at the study overall: All study participants received two doses of BNT162b2 or mRNA-1273 vaccine.

Trimming stripped 7 bases from V and 4 bases from J, with 14 bases between. The germline V gene encodes CDR1 SQVTM and CDR2 ANQGSEA. The CDR3 is 13 amino acids. To note about this clone: Its target is unknown.

General observations from the study: Convalescents' post-vaccine spike-reactive clones were mainly new, vaccine-induced. Vaccine- and infection-induced clones showed marked clonal contraction late following vaccination.

Here immunoSEQ multiplex PCR was the method, and the copy in TCRdb shows in-frame clones only, minus some. The sample lists more than 20,000 clones; approximately 80% were seen once. Sequencing followed a ViraFEST assay step that expanded antigen-specific CD4+ T cells with viral peptide pools. Culturing for more than 9 days preceded CD4+ T cell isolation. This individual tested PCR-positive for SARS-CoV-2 infection between March and December 2020. IL-2 medium took the place of half the medium on both days 3 and 7. Sequencing was performed on CD4+ T cells from PBMCs cultured with HCoV-NL63 spike peptides, taken before COVID-19 vaccination. The chain combines TRBV29-1 with TRBJ2-1, with a possible D match to TRBD1 (6 bases). The clonotype was recovered from a human donor who had a prior SARS-CoV-2 infection. Written as DNA, the CDR3 is TGCAGCGCGGGACAAATGAAATACAATGAGCAGTTCTTC. Protein product: CSAGQMKYNEQFF.